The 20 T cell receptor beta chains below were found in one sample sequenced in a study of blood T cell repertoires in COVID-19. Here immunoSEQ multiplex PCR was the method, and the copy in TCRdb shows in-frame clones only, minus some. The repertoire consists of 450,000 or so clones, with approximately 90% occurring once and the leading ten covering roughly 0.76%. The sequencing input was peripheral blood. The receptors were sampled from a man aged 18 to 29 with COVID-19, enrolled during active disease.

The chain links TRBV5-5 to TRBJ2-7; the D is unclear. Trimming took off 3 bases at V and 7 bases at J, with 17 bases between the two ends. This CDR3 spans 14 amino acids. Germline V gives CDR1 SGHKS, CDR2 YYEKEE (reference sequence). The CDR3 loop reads CASSSLIGIDEQYF. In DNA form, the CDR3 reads TGTGCCAGCAGCTCACTAATCGGTATCGATGAGCAGTACTTC.

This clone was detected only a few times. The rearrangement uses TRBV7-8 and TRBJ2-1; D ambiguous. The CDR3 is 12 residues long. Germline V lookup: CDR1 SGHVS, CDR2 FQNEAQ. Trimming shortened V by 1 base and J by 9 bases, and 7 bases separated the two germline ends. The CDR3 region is CASSLVAVEQFF. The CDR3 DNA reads TGTGCCAGCAGCTTAGTAGCCGTTGAGCAGTTCTTC.

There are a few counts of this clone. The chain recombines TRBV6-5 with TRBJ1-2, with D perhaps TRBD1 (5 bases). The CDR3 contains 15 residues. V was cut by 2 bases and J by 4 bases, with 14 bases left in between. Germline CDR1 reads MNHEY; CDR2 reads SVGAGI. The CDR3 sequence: CASSYEAGRGYGYTF. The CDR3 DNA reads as TGTGCCAGCAGTTACGAGGCGGGACGAGGCTATGGCTACACCTTC.

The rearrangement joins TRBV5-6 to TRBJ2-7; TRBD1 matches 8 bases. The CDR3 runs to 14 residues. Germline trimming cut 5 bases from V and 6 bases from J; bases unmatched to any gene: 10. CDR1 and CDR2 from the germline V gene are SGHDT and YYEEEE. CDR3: CASRDGTGLSEQYF. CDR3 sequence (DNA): TGTGCCAGCAGGGACGGGACAGGTCTGAGCGAGCAGTACTTC.

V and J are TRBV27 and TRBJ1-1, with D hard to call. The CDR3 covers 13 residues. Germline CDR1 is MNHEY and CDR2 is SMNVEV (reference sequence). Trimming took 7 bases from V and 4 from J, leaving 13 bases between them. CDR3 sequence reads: CASTGSEGTEAFF. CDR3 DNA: TGTGCCAGCACGGGATCCGAGGGCACTGAAGCTTTCTTT.

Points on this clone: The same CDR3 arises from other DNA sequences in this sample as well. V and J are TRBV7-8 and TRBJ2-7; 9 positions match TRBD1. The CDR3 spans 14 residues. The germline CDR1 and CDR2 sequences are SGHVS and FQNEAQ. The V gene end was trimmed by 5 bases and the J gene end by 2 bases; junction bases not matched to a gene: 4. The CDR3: CASSLRTGAYEQYF. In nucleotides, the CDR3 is TGTGCCAGCAGCCTTCGGACAGGGGCCTACGAGCAGTACTTC.

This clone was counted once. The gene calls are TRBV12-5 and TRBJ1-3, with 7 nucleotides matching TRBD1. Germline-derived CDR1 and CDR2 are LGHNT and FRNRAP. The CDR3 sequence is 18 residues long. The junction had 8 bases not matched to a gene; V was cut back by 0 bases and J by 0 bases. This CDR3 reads CASGLVRRGLSSGNTIYF. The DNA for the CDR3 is TGTGCTAGTGGTTTGGTAAGGAGGGGGCTAAGCTCTGGAAACACCATATATTTT. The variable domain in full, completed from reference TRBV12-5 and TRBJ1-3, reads DARVTQTPRHKVTEMGQEVTMRCQPILGHNTVFWYRQTMMQGLELLAYFRNRAPLDDSGMPKDRFSAEMPDATLATLKIQPSEPRDSAVYFCASGLVRRGLSSGNTIYFGEGSWLTVV.

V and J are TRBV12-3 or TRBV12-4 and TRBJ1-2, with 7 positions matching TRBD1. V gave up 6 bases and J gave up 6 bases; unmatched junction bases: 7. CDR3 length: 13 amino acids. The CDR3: CASRRQGSNGYTF. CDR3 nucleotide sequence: TGTGCCAGCAGGCGACAGGGTTCTAATGGCTACACCTTC.

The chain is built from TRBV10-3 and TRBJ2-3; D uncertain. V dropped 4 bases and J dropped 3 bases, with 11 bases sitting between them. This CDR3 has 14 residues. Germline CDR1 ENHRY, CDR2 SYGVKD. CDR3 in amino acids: CAISAMSSTDTQYF. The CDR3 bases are TGTGCCATCAGTGCTATGAGTTCAACAGATACGCAGTATTTT.

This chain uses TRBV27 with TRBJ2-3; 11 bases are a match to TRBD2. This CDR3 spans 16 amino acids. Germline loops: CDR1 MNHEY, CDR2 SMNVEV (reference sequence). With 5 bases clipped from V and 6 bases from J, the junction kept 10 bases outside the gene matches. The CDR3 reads CASSPTIAGGGDTQYF. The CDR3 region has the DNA TGTGCCAGCAGTCCGACCATAGCGGGAGGGGGGGATACGCAGTATTTT.

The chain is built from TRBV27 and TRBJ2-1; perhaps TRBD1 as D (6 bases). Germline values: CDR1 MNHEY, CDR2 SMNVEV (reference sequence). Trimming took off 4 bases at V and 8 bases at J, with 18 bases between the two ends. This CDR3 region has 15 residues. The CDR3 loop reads CASSSGQPGSHEQFF. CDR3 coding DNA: TGTGCCAGCAGTTCCGGACAGCCGGGGAGCCATGAGCAGTTCTTC.

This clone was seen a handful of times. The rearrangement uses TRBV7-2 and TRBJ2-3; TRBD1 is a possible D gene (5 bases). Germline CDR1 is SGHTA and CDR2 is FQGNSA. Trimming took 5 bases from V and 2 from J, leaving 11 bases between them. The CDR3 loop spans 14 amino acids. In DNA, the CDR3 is TGTGCCAGCAGCGGAATGGGGCCCACAGATACGCAGTATTTT. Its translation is CASSGMGPTDTQYF.

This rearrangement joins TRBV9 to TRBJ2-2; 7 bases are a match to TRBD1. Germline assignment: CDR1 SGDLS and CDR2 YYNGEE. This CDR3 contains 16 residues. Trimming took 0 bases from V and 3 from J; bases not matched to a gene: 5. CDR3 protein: CASSVDGQAYTGELFF. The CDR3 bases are TGTGCCAGCAGCGTAGATGGACAGGCGTACACCGGGGAGCTGTTTTTT.

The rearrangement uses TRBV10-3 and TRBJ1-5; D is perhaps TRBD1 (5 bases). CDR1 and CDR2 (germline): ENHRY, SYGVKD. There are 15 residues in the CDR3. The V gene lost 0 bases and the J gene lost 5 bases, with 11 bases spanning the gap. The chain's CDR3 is CAISESSRGDQPQHF. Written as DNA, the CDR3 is TGTGCCATCAGTGAGTCAAGTAGGGGCGATCAGCCCCAGCATTTT.

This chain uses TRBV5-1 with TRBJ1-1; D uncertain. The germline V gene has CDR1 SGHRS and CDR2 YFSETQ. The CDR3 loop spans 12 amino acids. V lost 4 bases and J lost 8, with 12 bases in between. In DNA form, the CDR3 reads TGCGCCAGCAGCCGGGCCGGACTAGAAGCTTTCTTT. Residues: CASSRAGLEAFF.

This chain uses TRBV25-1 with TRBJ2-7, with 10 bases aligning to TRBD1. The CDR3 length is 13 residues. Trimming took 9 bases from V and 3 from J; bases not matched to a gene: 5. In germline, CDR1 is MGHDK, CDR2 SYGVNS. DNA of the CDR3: TGTGCCAGTCCGGGACAGGGGATCTACGAGCAGTACTTC. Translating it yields CASPGQGIYEQYF.

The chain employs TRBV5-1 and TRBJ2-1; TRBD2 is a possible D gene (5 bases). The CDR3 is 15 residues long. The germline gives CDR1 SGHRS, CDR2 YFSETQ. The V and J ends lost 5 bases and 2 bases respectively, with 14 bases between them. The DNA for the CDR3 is TGCGCCAGCAGACCGCTCGAGCGGACCTACAATGAGCAGTTCTTC. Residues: CASRPLERTYNEQFF.

CDR3 bases: TGTGCCACCAGCAGGAGGTTGCTGTCGGTAAACTACGAGCAGTACTTC. Protein: CATSRRLLSVNYEQYF. J is TRBJ2-7 and V is TRBV15; no firm D call. V was shortened by 3 bases and J by 3 bases, with 18 bases between the two germline ends. CDR3 length: 16 residues. Germline assignment: CDR1 LNHNV and CDR2 YYDKDF (reference sequence).

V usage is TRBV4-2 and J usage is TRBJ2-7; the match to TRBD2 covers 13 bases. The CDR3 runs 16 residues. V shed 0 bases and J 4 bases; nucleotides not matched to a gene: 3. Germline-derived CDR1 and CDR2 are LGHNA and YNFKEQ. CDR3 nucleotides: TGTGCCAGCAGCCAAGACCGGACTAGCGGGAGTTACGAGCAGTACTTC. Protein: CASSQDRTSGSYEQYF.

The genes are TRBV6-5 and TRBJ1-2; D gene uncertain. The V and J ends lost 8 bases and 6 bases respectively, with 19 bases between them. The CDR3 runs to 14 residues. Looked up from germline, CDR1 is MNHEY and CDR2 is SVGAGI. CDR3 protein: CASRPAHHYNGYTF. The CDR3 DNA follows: TGTGCCAGCCGGCCAGCGCATCATTATAATGGCTACACCTTC.